The 22 T cell receptor beta chains reported below all come from one sample, sequenced in a study of Graves' ophthalmopathy and Graves' hyperthyroidism. Researchers took RNA transcripts and amplified TCR beta CDR3 regions from them. An opening RT-PCR round employed HTBI primers and preceded a second-round multiplex PCR. TCRdb recomputed calls from the multiplex PCR reads with MiXCR, one row per CDR3 protein. Of under 350,000 distinct CDR3 sequences listed, 15% to 20% are singletons. Material for sequencing was peripheral blood. Source of these receptors: an adult man with Graves' ophthalmopathy.

This clonotype showed up just a few times. One junction end disagrees with the germline gene, perhaps due to a read error. The rearrangement joins TRBV20-1 to TRBJ2-7; D may match TRBD1 or TRBD2 (5 bases each). Germline CDR1 DFQATT, CDR2 SNEGSKA (reference sequence). CDR3 length equals 15 residues. The CDR3 DNA reads as TGCAGTGCTAGGAGGGGACGCCCTGAGAACTACGAGCAGTCCTTC. As protein: CSARRGRPENYEQSF.

Ten or more counts support this clonotype. V gene TRBV5-1 combines with J gene TRBJ1-1, with unresolved D. The CDR3 totals 14 residues. Germline values: CDR1 SGHRS, CDR2 YFSETQ. Trimming shortened V by 0 bases and J by 6 bases, and 12 bases separated the two germline ends. DNA for the CDR3: TGCGCCAGCAGCTTGGGGGAGGGTCATCCTGAAGCTTTCTTT. Translation gives CASSLGEGHPEAFF.

In its sample, this clonotype was seen many times. The chain carries TRBV6-5 and TRBJ2-2; no definite D call. Deletions cut 7 bases from V and 0 bases from J, with 9 bases between. CDR3 length: 14 residues. CDR1 is MNHEY and CDR2 is SVGAGI in the germline V gene. CDR3 loop: CASTFGSNTGELFF. CDR3 DNA: TGTGCCAGCACTTTTGGATCGAACACCGGGGAGCTGTTTTTT.

Ten or more counts support this clonotype. The rearrangement uses TRBV12-3 or TRBV12-4 and TRBJ1-1; no definite D call. V was shortened by 5 bases and J by 1 base, with 8 bases between the two germline ends. The CDR3 sequence is 13 residues long. The CDR3 DNA follows: TGTGCCAGCAGTCAAACAGAGAACACTGAAGCTTTCTTT. It codes for CASSQTENTEAFF.

Many counts were recorded for this clonotype. This chain links TRBV6-2 or TRBV6-3 with TRBJ1-2; 10 bases map to TRBD1. Looked up from germline, CDR1 is MNHEY and CDR2 is SVGEGT. The CDR3 is made up of 15 amino acids. The J segment lost 6 bases and the V segment lost 4 bases, leaving 8 bases of the junction unmatched. The CDR3 spells CASSSPGQGNDGYTF. The CDR3 nucleotides read TGTGCCAGCAGTTCCCCGGGACAGGGGAACGATGGCTACACCTTC.

Many counts were recorded for this clonotype. The J gene is TRBJ1-1, the V gene TRBV6-2 or TRBV6-3; D unclear. V was trimmed by 4 bases and J by 0 bases, leaving 12 bases between them. CDR1 is MNHEY, CDR2 SVGEGT, per germline. There are 15 residues in the CDR3. The CDR3 DNA follows: TGTGCCAGCAGTTCCCGCCGCCGCATGAACACTGAAGCTTTCTTT. Its protein product is CASSSRRRMNTEAFF.

This clonotype was observed at least ten times. The rearrangement uses TRBV20-1 and TRBJ2-7; TRBD1 agrees at 10 bases. Losses at the gene ends were 5 bases for V and 5 bases for J; bases not matched to a gene: 9. The CDR3 covers 14 residues. From germline, CDR1 is DFQATT and CDR2 SNEGSKA (reference sequence). DNA for the CDR3: TGCAGTGCTCCGCGGACAGGGGGATTTGACGAGCAGTACTTC. Protein product: CSAPRTGGFDEQYF.

This clonotype was recorded many times. This chain links TRBV12-3 or TRBV12-4 with TRBJ2-7, with 10 bases matching TRBD1. The CDR3 length is 14 residues. The ends lost 1 base at V and 6 bases at J; junction bases unmatched: 3. CDR3 nucleotide sequence: TGTGCCAGCAGTTTAGGGGACAGGGGTGGCGAGCAGTACTTC. This gives the protein CASSLGDRGGEQYF.

The chain uses TRBV12-3 or TRBV12-4 and TRBJ2-7; D gene unclear. The ends were cut back, 4 bases at V and 2 bases at J, with 15 bases in the middle. The CDR3 runs to 15 residues. Here the CDR3 DNA reads TGTGCCAGCAGTTACTCGAGAACGGCGACCTACGAGCAGTACTTC. It yields the protein CASSYSRTATYEQYF.

In its sample, this clonotype was seen many times. The CDR3 reads CASFPTQRNTEAFF. In DNA, the CDR3 is TGTGCCAGTTTCCCAACTCAACGGAACACTGAAGCTTTCTTT. The chain uses TRBV6-1 and TRBJ1-1, with unresolved D. Per the germline V gene, CDR1 is MNHNS and CDR2 is SASEGT. The CDR3 extends over 14 amino acids. V lost 9 bases and J lost 1, with 15 bases in between.

There are a few counts of this clonotype. The chain combines TRBV11-2 with TRBJ1-6; no firm D call. The CDR3 totals 14 residues. V lost 4 bases to trimming and J lost 12 bases, with 16 bases between them. CDR1 and CDR2 (germline): SGHAT, FQNNGV. The CDR3 sequence: CASSSLARTVPLHF. The CDR3 nucleotides are TGTGCCAGCAGCTCACTTGCGAGAACGGTACCCCTCCACTTT.

The CDR3 reads CASSPFDTGELFF. The CDR3 DNA reads TGTGCCAGCAGCCCATTCGACACCGGGGAGCTGTTTTTT. The V call is TRBV11-2, the J call TRBJ2-2; D is unclear. The V end lost 5 bases, the J end lost 3 bases, and 7 bases lay between the germline ends. The CDR3 is 13 residues long. Germline assignment: CDR1 SGHAT and CDR2 FQNNGV.

Many counts were recorded for this clonotype. The genes are TRBV29-1 and TRBJ1-5, with a tentative D call TRBD1 (6 bases). Germline V lookup: CDR1 SQVTM, CDR2 ANQGSEA. This CDR3 is 13 amino acids long. Trimming cost V 6 bases and J 5 bases, with 14 bases left between them. CDR3 protein: CSVKQGGDQPQHF. CDR3 DNA: TGCAGCGTGAAACAGGGAGGAGATCAGCCCCAGCATTTT.

This clonotype was seen only a few times. The genes are TRBV18 and TRBJ1-2; TRBD1 might be the D (5 bases). The V end lost 4 bases, the J end lost 4 bases, and 19 bases lay between the germline ends. Looked up from germline, CDR1 is KGHSH and CDR2 is LQKENI. This CDR3 comprises 16 residues. CDR3 sequence: CASSLLHRGERYGYTF. The CDR3 DNA reads TGTGCCAGCTCACTCCTGCATCGGGGCGAGCGCTATGGCTACACCTTC.

Ten or more counts support this clonotype. The J gene is TRBJ2-5, the V gene TRBV11-1, with D unclear. CDR3 length: 14 amino acids. The V gene lost 5 bases and the J gene lost 5 bases, with 15 bases spanning the gap. Germline V CDR1 and CDR2: SGHAT, FQDESV (reference sequence). The CDR3 region has the DNA TGTGCCAGCAGCGTAGACCACCTCGTCGAGACCCAGTACTTC. Translated, it gives CASSVDHLVETQYF. The variable domain in full, completed from reference TRBV11-1 and TRBJ2-5, reads EAEVAQSPRYKITEKSQAVAFWCDPISGHATLYWYRQILGQGPELLVQFQDESVVDDSQLPKDRFSAERLKGVDSTLKIQPAELGDSAMYLCASSVDHLVETQYFGPGTRLLVL.

This clonotype was observed at least ten times. The chain is built from TRBV19 and TRBJ1-1, with TRBD1 as a possible D gene (5 bases). In germline, CDR1 is LNHDA, CDR2 SQIVND (reference sequence). This CDR3 comprises 15 residues. Trimming pared 5 bases from V and 10 bases from J, leaving 23 bases between. The CDR3: CASSLVSTAERGAFF. DNA of the CDR3: TGTGCCAGTAGTCTAGTATCGACAGCGGAGAGGGGAGCTTTCTTT.

V and J are TRBV6-1 and TRBJ1-2; 8 bases map to TRBD1. This CDR3 is 15 amino acids long. The V segment lost 5 bases and the J segment 3 bases; nucleotides outside the gene matches: 8. Germline CDR1 MNHNS, CDR2 SASEGT. This CDR3 reads CASSTFQGAYYGYTF. The CDR3 DNA reads as TGTGCCAGCAGTACCTTTCAGGGGGCTTACTATGGCTACACCTTC.

This clonotype was observed at least ten times. The V call is TRBV12-3 or TRBV12-4, the J call TRBJ1-1; TRBD1 agrees at 8 bases. The CDR3 consists of 14 residues. V lost 8 bases to trimming and J lost 2 bases; unmatched junction nucleotides: 7. This CDR3 reads CASGLTGVNTEAFF. The CDR3 region has the DNA TGTGCCAGCGGACTGACAGGGGTAAACACTGAAGCTTTCTTT.

In its sample, this clonotype was seen many times. J is TRBJ1-2 and V is TRBV20-1; 7 bases fit TRBD1. V gave up 5 bases and J gave up 5 bases; unmatched junction bases: 11. CDR1 and CDR2 (germline): DFQATT, SNEGSKA (reference sequence). CDR3 size: 14 residues. CDR3 in amino acids: CSAGTGTVSYGYTF. DNA for the CDR3: TGCAGTGCTGGAACTGGGACAGTATCTTATGGCTACACCTTC.

This clonotype was observed at least ten times. The V gene is TRBV20-1, the J gene TRBJ2-7; TRBD1 agrees at 7 bases. This CDR3 comprises 13 residues. V gave up 5 bases and J gave up 2 bases; unmatched junction bases: 6. Germline CDR1 is DFQATT and CDR2 is SNEGSKA (reference sequence). In nucleotides, the CDR3 is TGCAGTGCTCCGGACAGGAGAACCTACGAGCAGTACTTC. This encodes CSAPDRRTYEQYF.

The rearrangement uses TRBV30 and TRBJ1-1; TRBD1 matches 7 bases. Germline V lookup: CDR1 GTSNPN, CDR2 SVGIG (reference sequence). Trimming cost V 0 bases and J 7 bases; bases outside gene matches: 11. This CDR3 has 15 residues. In nucleotides, the CDR3 is TGTGCCTGGAGTGTCTGGGGACAGCAGAACGGTGAAGCTTTCTTT. This translates into CAWSVWGQQNGEAFF.

In its sample, this clonotype was seen many times. The chain links TRBV10-3 to TRBJ2-2; D perhaps matches TRBD2 (7 bases). This CDR3 spans 16 amino acids. Trimming shortened V by 2 bases and J by 2 bases, and 12 bases separated the two germline ends. Germline CDR1 and CDR2: ENHRY and SYGVKD. The DNA for the CDR3 is TGTGCCATCAGTGAGATGAGGGGGGGAAACACCGGGGAGCTGTTTTTT. Residues: CAISEMRGGNTGELFF.